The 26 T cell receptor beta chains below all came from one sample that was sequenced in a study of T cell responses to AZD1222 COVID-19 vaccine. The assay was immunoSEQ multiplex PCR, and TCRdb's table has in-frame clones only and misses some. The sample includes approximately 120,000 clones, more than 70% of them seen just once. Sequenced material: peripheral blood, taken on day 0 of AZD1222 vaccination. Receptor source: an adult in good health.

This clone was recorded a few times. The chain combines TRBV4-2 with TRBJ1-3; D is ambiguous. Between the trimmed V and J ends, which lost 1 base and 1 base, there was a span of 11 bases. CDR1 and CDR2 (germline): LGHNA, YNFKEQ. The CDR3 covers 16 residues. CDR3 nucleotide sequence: TGTGCCAGCAGCCAAGGTAGTCACGCATCTGGAAACACCATATATTTT. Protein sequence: CASSQGSHASGNTIYF.

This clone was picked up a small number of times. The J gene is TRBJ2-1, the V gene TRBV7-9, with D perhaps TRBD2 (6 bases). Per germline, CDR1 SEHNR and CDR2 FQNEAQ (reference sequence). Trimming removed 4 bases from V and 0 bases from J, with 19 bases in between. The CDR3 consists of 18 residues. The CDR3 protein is CASSSRRGSRSSYNEQFF. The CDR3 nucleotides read TGTGCCAGCAGCTCCAGACGGGGGAGCAGGAGCTCCTACAATGAGCAGTTCTTC.

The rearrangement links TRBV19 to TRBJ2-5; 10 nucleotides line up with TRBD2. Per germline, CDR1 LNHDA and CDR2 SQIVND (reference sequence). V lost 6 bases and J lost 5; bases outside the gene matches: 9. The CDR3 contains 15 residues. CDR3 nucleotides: TGTGCCAGTAGCCCAAGGAGCGGGGGGGCCGAGACCCAGTACTTC. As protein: CASSPRSGGAETQYF. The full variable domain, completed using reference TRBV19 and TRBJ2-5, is DGGITQSPKYLFRKEGQNVTLSCEQNLNHDAMYWYRQDPGQGLRLIYYSQIVNDFQKGDIAEGYSVSREKKESFPLTVTSAQKNPTAFYLCASSPRSGGAETQYFGPGTRLLVL.

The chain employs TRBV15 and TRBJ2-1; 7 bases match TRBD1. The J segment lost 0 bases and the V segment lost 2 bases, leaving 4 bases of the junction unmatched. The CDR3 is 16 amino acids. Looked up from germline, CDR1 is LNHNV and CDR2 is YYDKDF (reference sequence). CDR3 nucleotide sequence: TGTGCCACCAGCAGACTACGGGACAGCTCCTACAATGAGCAGTTCTTC. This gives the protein CATSRLRDSSYNEQFF.

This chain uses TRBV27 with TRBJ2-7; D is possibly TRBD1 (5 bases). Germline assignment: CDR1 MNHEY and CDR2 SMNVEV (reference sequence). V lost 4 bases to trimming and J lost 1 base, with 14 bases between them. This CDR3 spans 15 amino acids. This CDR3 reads CASSSRPQASYEQYF. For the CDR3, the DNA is TGTGCCAGCAGTTCTCGGCCACAGGCATCCTACGAGCAGTACTTC.

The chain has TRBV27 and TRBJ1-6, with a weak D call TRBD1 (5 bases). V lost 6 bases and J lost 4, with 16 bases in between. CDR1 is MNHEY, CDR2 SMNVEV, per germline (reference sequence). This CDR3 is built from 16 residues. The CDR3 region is CASRLLGGYYNSPLHF. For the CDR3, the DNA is TGTGCCAGCAGGCTCCTTGGGGGGTATTATAATTCACCCCTCCACTTT.

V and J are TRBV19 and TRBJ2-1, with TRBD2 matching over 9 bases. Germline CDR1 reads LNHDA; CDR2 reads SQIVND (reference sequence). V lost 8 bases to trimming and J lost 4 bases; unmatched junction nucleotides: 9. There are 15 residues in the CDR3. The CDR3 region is CASGMGLAGYNEQFF. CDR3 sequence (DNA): TGTGCCAGTGGGATGGGCCTAGCGGGATACAATGAGCAGTTCTTC.

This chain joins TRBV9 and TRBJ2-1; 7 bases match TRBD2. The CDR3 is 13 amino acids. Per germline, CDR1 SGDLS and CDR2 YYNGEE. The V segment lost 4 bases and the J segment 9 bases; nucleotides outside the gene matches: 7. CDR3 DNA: TGTGCCAGCAGCCTCGCCGGGGAGGGTGAGCAGTTCTTC. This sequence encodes CASSLAGEGEQFF.

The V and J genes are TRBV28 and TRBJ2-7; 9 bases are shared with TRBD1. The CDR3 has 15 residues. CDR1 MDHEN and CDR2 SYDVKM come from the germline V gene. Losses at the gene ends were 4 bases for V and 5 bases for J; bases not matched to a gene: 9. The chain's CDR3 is CASSSPGTGRHEQYF. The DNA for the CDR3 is TGTGCCAGCAGTTCCCCCGGGACAGGGCGACACGAGCAGTACTTC.

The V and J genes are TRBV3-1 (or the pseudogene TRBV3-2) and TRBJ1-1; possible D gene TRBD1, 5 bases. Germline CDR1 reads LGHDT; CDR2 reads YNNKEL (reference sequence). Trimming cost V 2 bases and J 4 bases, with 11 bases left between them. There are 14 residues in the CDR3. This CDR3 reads CASSQRDSGTEAFF. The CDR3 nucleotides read TGTGCCAGCAGCCAACGGGACTCGGGCACTGAAGCTTTCTTT.

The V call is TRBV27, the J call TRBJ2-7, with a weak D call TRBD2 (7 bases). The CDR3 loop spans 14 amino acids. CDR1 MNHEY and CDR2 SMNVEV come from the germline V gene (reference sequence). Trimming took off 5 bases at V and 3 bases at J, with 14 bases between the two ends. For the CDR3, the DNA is TGTGCCAGCAGTCAGGGGAGGGGAAACTACGAGCAGTACTTC. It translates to CASSQGRGNYEQYF.

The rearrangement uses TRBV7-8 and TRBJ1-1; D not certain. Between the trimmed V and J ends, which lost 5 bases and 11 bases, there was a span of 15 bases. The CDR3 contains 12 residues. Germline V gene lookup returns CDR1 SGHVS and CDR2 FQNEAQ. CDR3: CASSATTVGAFF. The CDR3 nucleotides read TGTGCCAGCAGCGCGACAACGGTAGGGGCTTTCTTT.

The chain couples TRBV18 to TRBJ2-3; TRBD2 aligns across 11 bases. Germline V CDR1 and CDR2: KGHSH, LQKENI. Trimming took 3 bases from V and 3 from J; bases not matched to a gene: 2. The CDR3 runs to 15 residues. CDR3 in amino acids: CASSPSGRVTDTQYF. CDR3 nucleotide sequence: TGTGCCAGCTCACCTAGCGGGAGGGTGACAGATACGCAGTATTTT.

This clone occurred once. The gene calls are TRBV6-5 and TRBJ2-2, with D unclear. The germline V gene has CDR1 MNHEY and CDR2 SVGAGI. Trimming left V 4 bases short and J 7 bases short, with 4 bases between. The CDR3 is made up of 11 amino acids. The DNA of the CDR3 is TGTGCCAGCAGTTTGTACGGGGAGCTGTTTTTT. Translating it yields CASSLYGELFF.

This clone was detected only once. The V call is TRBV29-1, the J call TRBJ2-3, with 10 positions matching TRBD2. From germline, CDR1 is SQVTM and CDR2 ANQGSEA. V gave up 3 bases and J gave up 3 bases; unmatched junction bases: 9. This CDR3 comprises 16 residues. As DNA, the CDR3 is TGCAGCGTTGATCTGTCCCTAGCGGGAGCTACAGATACGCAGTATTTT. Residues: CSVDLSLAGATDTQYF.

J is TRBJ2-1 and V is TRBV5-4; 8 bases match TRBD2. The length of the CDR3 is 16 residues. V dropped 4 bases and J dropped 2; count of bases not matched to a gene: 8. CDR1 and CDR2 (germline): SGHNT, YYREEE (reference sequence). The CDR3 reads CASSRQLAETYNEQFF. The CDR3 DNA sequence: TGTGCCAGCAGCAGGCAACTAGCGGAGACCTACAATGAGCAGTTCTTC.

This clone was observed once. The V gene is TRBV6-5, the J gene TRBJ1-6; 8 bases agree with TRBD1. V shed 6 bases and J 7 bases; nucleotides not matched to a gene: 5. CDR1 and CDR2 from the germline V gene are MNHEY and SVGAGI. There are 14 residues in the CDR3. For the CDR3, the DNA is TGTGCCAGCAGGCGACAGGGGCGGAATTCACCCCTCCACTTT. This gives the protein CASRRQGRNSPLHF.

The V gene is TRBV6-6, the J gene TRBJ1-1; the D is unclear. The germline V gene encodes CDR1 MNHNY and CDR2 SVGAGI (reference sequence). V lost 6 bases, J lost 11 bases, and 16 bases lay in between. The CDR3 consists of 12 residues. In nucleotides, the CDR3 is TGTGCCAGCAGAAGGGTTGTCGTTGGGGCTTTCTTT. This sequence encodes CASRRVVVGAFF.

CDR3 sequence: CASSPTPMGSNTEAFF. The CDR3 DNA is TGTGCCAGCTCACCAACCCCAATGGGGTCGAACACTGAAGCTTTCTTT. This chain connects TRBV18 to TRBJ1-1; D gene unclear. The V and J ends lost 2 bases and 1 base respectively, with 14 bases between them. The germline gives CDR1 KGHSH, CDR2 LQKENI. This CDR3 spans 16 amino acids.

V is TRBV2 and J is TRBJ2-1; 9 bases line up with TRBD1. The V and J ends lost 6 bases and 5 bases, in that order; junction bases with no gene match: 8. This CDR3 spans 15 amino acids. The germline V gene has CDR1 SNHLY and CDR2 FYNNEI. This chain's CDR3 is CASSLQGALHNEQFF. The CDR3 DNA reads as TGTGCCAGCAGCTTACAGGGGGCACTCCACAATGAGCAGTTCTTC.

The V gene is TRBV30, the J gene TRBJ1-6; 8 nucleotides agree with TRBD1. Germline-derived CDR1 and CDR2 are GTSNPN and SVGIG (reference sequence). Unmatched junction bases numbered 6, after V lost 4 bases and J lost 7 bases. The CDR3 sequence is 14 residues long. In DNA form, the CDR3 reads TGTGCCTGGACACCAGGACAGGGAAATTCACCCCTCCACTTT. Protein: CAWTPGQGNSPLHF.

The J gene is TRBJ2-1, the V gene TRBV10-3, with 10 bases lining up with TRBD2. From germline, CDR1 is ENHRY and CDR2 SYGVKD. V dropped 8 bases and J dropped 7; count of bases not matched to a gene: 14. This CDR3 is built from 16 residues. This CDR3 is CAIRGGGTSVNNEQFF. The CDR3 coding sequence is TGTGCCATCCGAGGAGGGGGGACTAGCGTTAATAATGAGCAGTTCTTC.

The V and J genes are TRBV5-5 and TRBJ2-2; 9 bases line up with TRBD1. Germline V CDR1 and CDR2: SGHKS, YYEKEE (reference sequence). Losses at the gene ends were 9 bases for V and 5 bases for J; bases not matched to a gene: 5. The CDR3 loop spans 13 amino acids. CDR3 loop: CATPTGGTGELFF. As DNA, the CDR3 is TGTGCCACCCCGACAGGGGGGACCGGGGAGCTGTTTTTT.

CDR3 protein: CASSLGIYNEQFF. The CDR3 region has the DNA TGTGCCAGCAGCCTGGGCATCTACAATGAGCAGTTCTTC. This chain uses TRBV14 with TRBJ2-1; D ambiguous. From germline, CDR1 is SGHDN and CDR2 FVKESK. The V and J ends lost 4 bases and 3 bases respectively, with 7 bases between them. There are 13 residues in the CDR3.

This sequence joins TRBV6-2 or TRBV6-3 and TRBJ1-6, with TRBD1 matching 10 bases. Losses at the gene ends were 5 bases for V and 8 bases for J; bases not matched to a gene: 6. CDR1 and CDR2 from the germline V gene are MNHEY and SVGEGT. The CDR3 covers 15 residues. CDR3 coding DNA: TGTGCCAGCAGTCCGCTGGGACAGGGGCATTCACCCCTCCACTTT. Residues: CASSPLGQGHSPLHF.

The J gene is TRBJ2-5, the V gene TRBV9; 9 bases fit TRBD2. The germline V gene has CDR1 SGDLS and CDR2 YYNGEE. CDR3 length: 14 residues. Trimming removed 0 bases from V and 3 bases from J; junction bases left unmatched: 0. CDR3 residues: CASSVGLAEETQYF. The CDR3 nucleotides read TGTGCCAGCAGCGTAGGACTAGCGGAAGAGACCCAGTACTTC.